This entry is about one TCR beta chain. The data originate from a study of PD-L1 blockade in urothelial cancer. Germline CDR1 reads MDHEN; CDR2 reads SYDVKM. With V trimmed by 6 bases and J by 2 bases, 7 bases remained unmatched. The CDR3 length is 14 residues. Time point meaning: peripheral blood 6 weeks after treatment start. There were between 1 and 8 samples from each patient, taken pretreatment and on-treatment. TCRdb's table, derived via immunoSEQ multiplex PCR, lists solely in-frame clones and lacks some. The sample gives 50,000 to 55,000 clones, 88% of which show up once; 2.4% is in the top ten.

The J gene is TRBJ2-7, the V gene TRBV28; the match to TRBD1 covers 7 bases. This TCR derives from a man in his fifties or sixties with urothelial cancer. Sequencing used PBMCs, obtained around atezolizumab (anti-PD-L1) treatment. CDR3 protein: CASSSPGQTYEQYF. In nucleotides, the CDR3 is TGTGCCAGCAGCTCTCCGGGACAGACCTACGAGCAGTACTTC.